Listed below are T cell receptor beta chains from one sample, sequenced in a study of a mutant IDH1 vaccine in newly diagnosed glioma. These receptors are not linked to any known antigen. The repertoire was sequenced with immunoSEQ multiplex PCR; TCRdb's copy has only in-frame clones and lacks some. The data contain about 36,000 clones, about four fifths of them seen just once; the ten biggest clones take up less than 15%. The source was peripheral blood mononuclear cells (PBMCs), collected from a glioma patient whose treatment included an IDH1 peptide vaccine. Every receptor here comes from a young woman with glioma. Some clones in this sample may be carry-over from other donors' samples. CDR3s include the opening cysteine and the closing phenylalanine or tryptophan. A D gene is named only where the DNA matches it firmly. The size field is filled for only some rows; it gives once, few, many or a size class.

>NA|TRBD1|TRBJ2-3|TRBV6-4
CASSDYRGGTDTQYF
TGTGCCAGCAGTGACTACAGGGGAGGCACAGATACGCAGTATTTT
>NA|NA|TRBJ2-1|TRBV29-1
CSVADKGVGALNEQFF
TGCAGCGTTGCCGATAAAGGGGTGGGAGCGCTCAATGAGCAGTTCTTC
>NA|NA|TRBJ1-2|TRBV19
CASSWNRAYGYTF
TGTGCCAGTAGTTGGAACAGGGCCTATGGCTACACCTTC
>NA|NA|TRBJ1-1|TRBV6-6
CASSWGTEAFF
TGTGCCAGCAGTTGGGGTACGGAAGCTTTCTTT
>NA|TRBD2|TRBJ2-5|TRBV7-2
CASSLGVAGGGETQYF
TGTGCCAGCAGCTTAGGGGTAGCGGGAGGCGGGGAGACCCAGTACTTC
>NA|TRBD1|TRBJ2-5|TRBV5-1
CASSPGDSSETQYF
TGCGCCAGCAGCCCAGGGGACAGCTCAGAGACCCAGTACTTC
>medium-sized|TRBD2|TRBJ2-1|TRBV19
CASSQTSGSYNEQFF
TGTGCCAGTTCCCAGACTAGCGGGAGCTACAATGAGCAGTTCTTC
>NA|NA|TRBJ1-1|TRBV21-1
CASTLGQGEVMGEAFF
TGTGCCAGCACCTTAGGACAGGGCGAGGTGATGGGCGAAGCTTTCTTT
>NA|TRBD2|TRBJ2-1|TRBV2
CASSGGSSYNEQFF
TGTGCCAGCAGTGGCGGGAGCTCCTACAATGAGCAGTTCTTC
>few|NA|TRBJ1-5|TRBV2
CASTPGPYQPQHF
TGTGCCAGCACCCCAGGCCCCTATCAGCCCCAGCATTTT
>once|TRBD2|TRBJ2-7|TRBV5-1
CASSALSGLADSYEQYF
TGCGCCAGCAGCGCGCTATCGGGACTAGCGGACTCCTACGAGCAGTACTTC
>NA|NA|TRBJ2-2|TRBV18
CASSPQGPTGELFF
TGTGCCAGCTCACCTCAGGGCCCCACCGGGGAGCTGTTTTTT
>NA|NA|TRBJ1-1|TRBV19
CASSIDRASVAFF
TGTGCCAGTAGTATAGATCGAGCCTCCGTAGCTTTCTTT
>NA|NA|TRBJ2-7|TRBV19
CASSGAVFGEQYF
TGTGCCAGTAGTGGGGCGGTGTTTGGAGAGCAGTACTTC
>NA|NA|TRBJ2-1|TRBV2
CASSEGTVSYNEQFF
TGTGCCAGCAGTGAAGGGACGGTGTCCTACAATGAGCAGTTCTTC
>NA|NA|TRBJ2-7|TRBV7-9
CASSSPTGESYEQYF
TGTGCCAGCAGCTCCCCCACGGGGGAGTCCTACGAGCAGTACTTC
>NA|NA|TRBJ2-7|TRBV6-6
CASRKSTYEQYF
TGTGCCAGCAGGAAAAGTACCTACGAGCAGTACTTC
>NA|TRBD2|TRBJ2-7|TRBV19
CASSPRGGRTSGITGEQYF
TGTGCCAGTAGTCCCCGGGGCGGGAGGACTAGCGGGATAACTGGCGAGCAGTACTTC
>NA|NA|TRBJ1-1|TRBV19
CASSHPGPAEAFF
TGTGCCAGTAGTCACCCTGGCCCCGCCGAGGCTTTCTTT
>NA|NA|TRBJ1-1|TRBV6-1
CATLRVDAFF
TGTGCCACCCTCCGGGTAGACGCTTTCTTT
>NA|NA|TRBJ1-1|TRBV13
CASSPGVDEAFF
TGTGCCAGCAGCCCGGGGGTGGATGAAGCTTTCTTT
>NA|TRBD1|TRBJ2-3|TRBV12-5
CASAGQAFRGDTQYF
TGTGCTAGTGCGGGACAGGCTTTTAGGGGGGATACGCAGTATTTT
>NA|TRBD1|TRBJ1-2|TRBV29-1
CTDTPGTGDDGYTF
TGCACAGACACTCCAGGGACAGGGGATGATGGCTACACCTTC
>NA|TRBD2|TRBJ2-3|TRBV10-3
CAVSSGGTDTQYF
TGTGCCGTCTCTAGCGGGGGCACAGATACGCAGTATTTT
>NA|TRBD2|TRBJ2-1|TRBV7-7
CASSLGLDGDEQFF
TGTGCTAGCAGCCTGGGACTAGATGGTGATGAGCAGTTCTTC
>NA|NA|TRBJ2-5|TRBV2
CASSPDPARTQYF
TGTGCCAGCAGTCCTGACCCTGCGAGGACCCAGTACTTC
>NA|NA|TRBJ1-1|TRBV28
CASSSPWGPGHTTMNTEAFF
TGTGCCAGCAGCTCCCCATGGGGCCCGGGACACACGACCATGAACACTGAAGCTTTCTTT
>NA|NA|TRBJ1-2|TRBV5-6
CATRQVRRTSKYGYTF
TGTGCGACACGGCAGGTACGAAGAACTTCCAAATATGGCTACACCTTC
>medium-sized|TRBD1|TRBJ1-3|TRBV4-1
CASSQDADRPVRF
TGCGCCAGCAGCCAAGACGCGGACAGGCCAGTCAGATTT
>NA|TRBD2|TRBJ2-7|TRBV19
CASSPQFTAGGGDEQYF
TGTGCCAGTAGTCCCCAGTTCACAGCGGGAGGAGGTGACGAGCAGTACTTC
>NA|NA|TRBJ2-3|TRBV9
CASSVGHRKSTDTQYF
TGTGCCAGCAGCGTAGGGCATCGGAAGAGCACAGATACGCAGTATTTT
>NA|NA|TRBJ1-5|TRBV6-1
CASSDPSWYSNQPQHF
TGTGCCAGCAGTGACCCTAGTTGGTATAGCAATCAGCCCCAGCATTTT
>NA|NA|TRBJ2-1|TRBV2
CASSEAPQGGQFF
TGTGCCAGCAGTGAAGCGCCACAGGGCGGACAGTTCTTC
>NA|TRBD2|TRBJ2-2|TRBV6-5
CASRISGANTGELFF
TGTGCCAGCAGAATCAGCGGGGCTAACACCGGGGAGCTGTTTTTT
>NA|NA|TRBJ2-1|TRBV30
CAWSVGSGTSSYNEQFF
TGTGCCTGGAGTGTCGGTTCGGGGACGAGCTCCTACAATGAGCAGTTCTTC
>NA|TRBD2|TRBJ2-7|TRBV7-2
CASSIGLAGAYEQYF
TGTGCCAGCAGCATAGGACTAGCGGGAGCCTACGAGCAGTACTTC
>NA|TRBD1|TRBJ2-7|TRBV10-1
CASSDTGGANEQYF
TGCGCCAGCAGTGATACAGGGGGCGCGAACGAGCAGTACTTC
>NA|NA|TRBJ1-1|TRBV9
CASSVQGNTEAFF
TGTGCCAGCAGCGTCCAAGGGAACACTGAAGCTTTCTTT
>NA|NA|TRBJ2-7|TRBV6-6
CASSYSDSYEQYF
TGTGCCAGCAGTTACTCCGACAGCTACGAGCAGTACTTC
>NA|NA|TRBJ1-2|TRBV7-3
CASSLSGGLGDGYTF
TGTGCCAGCAGCTTATCGGGGGGCCTCGGGGATGGCTACACCTTC
>few|NA|TRBJ1-1|TRBV30
CAWSEDRDTEAFF
TGTGCCTGGAGTGAGGACCGGGACACTGAAGCTTTCTTT
>once|NA|TRBJ2-7|TRBV30
CAWSVGVGGYEQYF
TGTGCCTGGAGTGTAGGGGTAGGGGGATACGAGCAGTACTTC
>few|TRBD2|TRBJ2-7|TRBV4-2
CASSPGLAGNSYEQYF
TGTGCCAGCAGCCCGGGACTAGCGGGGAACTCCTACGAGCAGTACTTC
>NA|NA|TRBJ1-2|TRBV5-8
CASSLTSVTAYGYTF
TGTGCCAGCAGCCTTACATCCGTCACGGCCTATGGCTACACCTTC